This T cell receptor beta chain was captured by sequencing in a study of cytomegalovirus exposure and HLA in healthy donors. Study results and limitations: TCR beta chain V- and J-gene trimming was linked, in a later analysis, to a missense variant in DCLRE1C. Highly shared sequence variants in one cluster were likely a sequencing artifact.

This CDR3 has 13 residues. V was shortened by 2 bases and J by 0 bases, with 7 bases between the two germline ends. CDR1 SQVTM and CDR2 ANQGSEA come from the germline V gene. As concerns this clone: Its antigen remains unidentified.

Primers: 60 Vbeta forward and 13 Jbeta reverse. The assay was immunoSEQ multiplex PCR, and TCRdb's table has in-frame clones only and misses some. Of almost 95,000 clones listed, 69% are singletons. This receptor was taken from a man in his fifties in good health and CMV-seronegative. The sample was PBMCs. V and J are TRBV29-1 and TRBJ1-1, with D unclear. CDR3 region: CSVERELNTEAFF. As DNA, the CDR3 is TGCAGCGTTGAACGGGAGCTGAACACTGAAGCTTTCTTT.